This T cell receptor (beta chain) was observed in a study of cytomegalovirus exposure and HLA in healthy donors. Repertoires were generated with immunoSEQ multiplex PCR, while TCRdb's copy carries only in-frame clones and drops some. Of about 350,000 clones in the sample, about nine tenths are singletons; the top ten hold roughly 1.2%. V lost 7 bases and J lost 3; bases outside the gene matches: 10. The length of the CDR3 is 15 residues. CDR1 is SQVTM, CDR2 ANQGSEA, per germline. The sample consisted of PBMCs. The V and J genes are TRBV29-1 and TRBJ2-1, with 9 bases lining up with TRBD2. This receptor was identified in a woman aged 25 to 45 in good health and CMV-seropositive. The CDR3 loop reads CSGSVAGDLYNEQFF. Here the CDR3 DNA reads TGCAGCGGATCCGTAGCGGGAGATCTCTACAATGAGCAGTTCTTC.